This T cell receptor (beta chain) came from a study of beta chain features in type 1 diabetes (dated by TCRdb to between 2018 and 2020). A note on the overall study: No differences in mean age, gender distribution, total cell number or subset yield were found between patients and healthy donors. A total of some 100,000,000 sorted cells were examined across all samples, and a strong correlation was observed between cell number per subset and RNA yield. The study compared TCRB repertoires of sorted circulating CD4+ T cell subsets between recently diagnosed type 1 diabetes patients and matched healthy donors. Whereas all 30 or so donors provided naive and central memory subsets, regulatory and stem cell-like memory subsets were isolated from just 8 patients and roughly 8 healthy donors. General conclusions and limits of the study: Because cDNA was sequenced instead of genomic DNA, highly expressing activated cells could be over-represented, though the groups showed no difference in activation or CD3 levels. A moderate but significant shortening of TCRB CDR3 length was observed in type 1 diabetes patients in all four CD4+ subsets. PCR may preferentially amplify shorter templates, but because patient and control samples were amplified and corrected together, any resulting skew would affect both groups equally. At VDJ recombination sites, type 1 diabetes patients had fewer insertions and more deleted nucleotides, which implies abnormalities in thymic rearrangement. Naive, central memory and regulatory TCRB repertoires appeared more similar among patients than among healthy donors. HLA sub-analyses involved small numbers of individuals, so any influence of HLA type on TCRB rearrangement remained unresolved.

According to the germline V gene, CDR1 reads KGHSH and CDR2 reads LQKENI. Reading from cysteine to phenylalanine, the CDR3 counts 14 amino acids. The kept DNA is CDR3 alone, 42 bases in frame from the first base. V loses 3 bases, J loses 6 bases, and the germline ends lie 15 bases apart. Each donor gave one peripheral blood draw, roughly 0.12 L on average, collected into heparinised tubes. A BD FACSAria II was used to sort naive, central memory, regulatory and stem cell-like memory CD4+ T cells with a panel that included CD45RO, CCR7, CD25, CD127, CD95 and CD27. All sorted populations exceeded 98% purity. PBMCs were isolated right away by Lymphoprep density gradient centrifugation and were stained directly, without culture. To minimize batch effects, samples were stained and sorted in pairs, one healthy donor with one patient per experiment. As for this clone: Its specific antigen is unknown. No quality values exist for individual bases; no much larger clone is one base distant.

The entire isolated RNA was reverse transcribed using the High Capacity cDNA Reverse Transcription Kit, and thus expressed TCRB transcripts were sequenced. Deep immunoSEQ sequencing was applied to naive, central memory and regulatory T cell samples, giving an average of about 3.7 million total reads per sample. Sorted cells were lysed in RLT buffer and RNA was extracted with DNase-treated RNeasy Micro or Mini kits, depending on cell number. To prevent cross-contamination, every cell subset was processed on its own, while patient and healthy donor samples were processed together. The immunoSEQ multiplex PCR was used to amplify TCRB sequences from cDNA, yielding 87-bp fragments that span the CDR3 region. Amplicons were sequenced on the Illumina HiSeq platform. From the authors' description of their analysis: Synthetic template baselines were used to correct PCR bias computationally, reads within Hamming distance 2 were collapsed, and singletons that could not be merged were discarded. Reads were aligned to IMGT to assign V, D and J genes, CDR3 length, and insertions or deletions at six rearrangement sites. Within each subset, clonotype counts were normalized to sorted cell number, and only after that were true diversity and Gini coefficients computed with the tcR R package. The overlap coefficient, calculated on TCRB nucleotide sequences, was used to measure repertoire sharing. Out-of-frame TCRB sequences from naive cells were analyzed as a proxy for the pre-selection repertoire. TCRdb's version of the immuneACCESS table is confined to in-frame rearrangements and falls short of the full clone set. An unresolved V gene accounts for under half of the shortfall where checked; the remainder is of unknown origin. That table furnishes V, J and clone size, whereas the DNA furnished D and trimming. This sample lists hundreds of thousands of clones; more than 13% were detected once. Just under 0.04% of the sample is taken by the ten largest.

The sample taken for sequencing was naive CD4+ T cells from blood. Per the publication, the cell subset or site label means: true naive CD4+ T cells. This receptor was obtained from a young man with type 1 diabetes. This receptor chain uses TRBV18 and TRBJ2-7, with a weak D call of TRBD1 (6 bases match). The CDR3 region reads CASSPDRSAVEQYF. The DNA sequence is TGTGCCAGCTCACCTGACAGGAGCGCCGTCGAGCAGTACTTC.